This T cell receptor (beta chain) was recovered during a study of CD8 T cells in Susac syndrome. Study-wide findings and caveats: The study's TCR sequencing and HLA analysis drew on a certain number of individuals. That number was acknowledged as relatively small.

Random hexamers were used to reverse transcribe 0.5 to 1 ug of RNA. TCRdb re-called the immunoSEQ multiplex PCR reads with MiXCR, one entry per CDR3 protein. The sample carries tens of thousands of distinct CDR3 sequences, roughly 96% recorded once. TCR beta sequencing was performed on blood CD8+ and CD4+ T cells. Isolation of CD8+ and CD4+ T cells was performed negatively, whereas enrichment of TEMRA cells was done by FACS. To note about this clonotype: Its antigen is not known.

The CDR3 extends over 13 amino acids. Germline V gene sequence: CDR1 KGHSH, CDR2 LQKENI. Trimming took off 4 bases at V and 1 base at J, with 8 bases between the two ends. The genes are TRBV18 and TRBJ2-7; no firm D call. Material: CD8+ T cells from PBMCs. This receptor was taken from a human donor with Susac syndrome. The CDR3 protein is CASSRRRSYEQYV. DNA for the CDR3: TGTGCCAGCTCACGTCGTCGGTCCTACGAGCAGTACGTC.